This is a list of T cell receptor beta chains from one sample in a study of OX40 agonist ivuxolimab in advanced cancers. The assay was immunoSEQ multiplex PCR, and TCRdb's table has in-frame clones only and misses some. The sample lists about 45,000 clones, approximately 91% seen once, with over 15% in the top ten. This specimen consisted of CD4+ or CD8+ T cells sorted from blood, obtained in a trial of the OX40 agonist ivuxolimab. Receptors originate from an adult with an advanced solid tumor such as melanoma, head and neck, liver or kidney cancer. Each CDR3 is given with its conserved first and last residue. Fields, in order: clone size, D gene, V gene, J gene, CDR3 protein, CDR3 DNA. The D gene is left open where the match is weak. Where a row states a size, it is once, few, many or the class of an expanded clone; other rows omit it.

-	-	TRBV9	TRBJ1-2	CASSVEGPYGYTF	TGTGCCAGCAGCGTAGAAGGACCCTATGGTTATACCTTC
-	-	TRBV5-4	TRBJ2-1	CASSLESRGYNEQFF	TGTGCCAGCAGCTTGGAATCCAGGGGCTACAATGAGCAGTTCTTC
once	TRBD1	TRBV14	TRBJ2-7	CASSQPDRGDEQYF	TGTGCCAGCAGCCAACCGGACAGGGGGGACGAGCAGTACTTC
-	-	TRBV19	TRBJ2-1	CASSILVRSHNEQFF	TGTGCCAGTAGTATATTAGTAAGATCCCACAATGAGCAGTTCTTC
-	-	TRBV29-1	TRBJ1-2	CSVVYGYYGYTF	TGCAGCGTTGTATACGGATACTATGGCTACACCTTC
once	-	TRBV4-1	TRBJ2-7	CASSQGGGEQYF	TGCGCCAGCAGCCAAGGCGGAGGCGAGCAGTACTTC
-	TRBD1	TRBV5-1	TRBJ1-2	CASSLAGGEDREFSTF	TGCGCCAGCAGCTTGGCGGGAGGAGAGGACAGGGAGTTTTCAACCTTC
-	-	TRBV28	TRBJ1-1	CASSNPGQMNTEAFF	TGTGCCAGCAGTAACCCAGGACAGATGAACACTGAAGCTTTCTTT
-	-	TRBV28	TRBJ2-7	CASSLGGTVYEQYF	TGTGCCAGCAGTCTAGGGGGGACAGTTTACGAGCAGTACTTC
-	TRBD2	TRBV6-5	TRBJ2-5	CASMDGLAGTQYF	TGTGCCAGCATGGATGGACTAGCAGGGACCCAGTACTTC
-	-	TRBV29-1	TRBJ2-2	CSVEEELTNTGELFF	TGCAGCGTTGAAGAAGAACTGACGAACACCGGGGAGCTGTTTTTT
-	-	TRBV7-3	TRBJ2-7	CASSLTTGTVEQYF	TGTGCCAGCAGTCTAACCACAGGGACGGTCGAGCAGTACTTC
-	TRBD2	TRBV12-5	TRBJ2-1	CASGLVRTGVSTSGGAYAYNEQFF	TGTGCTAGTGGTTTGGTACGCACAGGGGTCTCGACTAGCGGGGGGGCGTACGCCTACAATGAGCAGTTCTTC
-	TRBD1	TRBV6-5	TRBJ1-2	CASSLGGGTGYGYTF	TGTGCCAGCAGTTTGGGGGGCGGGACAGGATATGGCTACACCTTC
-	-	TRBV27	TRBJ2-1	CASSAGLYYNEQFF	TGTGCCAGCAGTGCGGGGTTATACTACAATGAGCAGTTCTTC
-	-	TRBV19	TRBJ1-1	CASSIGRGHRNTEAFF	TGTGCCAGTAGTATAGGTAGGGGACACAGGAACACTGAAGCTTTCTTT
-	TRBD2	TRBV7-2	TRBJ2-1	CASSYSGTEQFF	TGTGCCAGCAGCTATAGCGGGACAGAGCAGTTCTTC
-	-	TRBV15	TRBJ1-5	CATSRDRGTNQPQHF	TGTGCCACCAGCAGAGACAGGGGCACTAATCAGCCCCAGCATTTT
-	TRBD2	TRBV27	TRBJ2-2	CASSFSLAGDGELFF	TGTGCCAGCAGTTTTAGCCTAGCGGGAGACGGGGAGCTGTTTTTT
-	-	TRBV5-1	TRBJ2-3	CASSFVGDTDTQYF	TGCGCCAGCAGCTTCGTGGGGGACACAGATACGCAGTATTTT
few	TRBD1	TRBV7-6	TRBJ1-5	CASSLVVPQGAYYQPQHF	TGTGCCAGCAGCTTAGTAGTCCCCCAGGGGGCTTACTATCAGCCCCAGCATTTT
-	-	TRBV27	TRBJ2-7	CASSSHADSNLYEQYF	TGTGCCAGCAGTTCCCACGCGGACAGCAACCTCTACGAGCAGTACTTC
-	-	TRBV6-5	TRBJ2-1	CASSYSIAANNEQFF	TGTGCCAGCAGTTACTCAATAGCGGCTAACAATGAGCAGTTCTTC
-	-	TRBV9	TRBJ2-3	CASSVGNFGDTQYF	TGTGCCAGCAGCGTAGGAAACTTTGGGGATACGCAGTATTTT
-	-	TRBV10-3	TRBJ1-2	CAISEEGANYGYTF	TGTGCCATCAGTGAGGAGGGAGCTAACTATGGCTACACCTTC
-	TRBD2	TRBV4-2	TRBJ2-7	CASSQEPPATSGLTYEQYF	TGTGCCAGCAGCCAAGAGCCCCCCGCGACTAGCGGGTTAACCTACGAGCAGTACTTC
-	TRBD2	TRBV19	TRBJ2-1	CASSMSGGPYNEQFF	TGTGCCAGTAGTATGAGCGGGGGGCCCTACAATGAGCAGTTCTTC
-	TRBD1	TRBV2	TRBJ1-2	CASIGTGGTWGYTF	TGTGCCAGCATCGGGACAGGGGGCACTTGGGGCTACACCTTC
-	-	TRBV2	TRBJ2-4	CASMSLAKNIQYF	TGTGCCAGCATGAGTTTAGCCAAAAACATTCAGTACTTC
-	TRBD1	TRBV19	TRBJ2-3	CASSRTGARTDTQYF	TGTGCCAGTAGTAGGACAGGGGCTCGAACAGATACGCAGTATTTT
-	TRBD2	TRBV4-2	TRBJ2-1	CASSQEGAGGGNEQFF	TGTGCCAGCAGCCAAGAAGGTGCGGGGGGCGGGAATGAGCAGTTCTTC
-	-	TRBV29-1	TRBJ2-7	CSGLLSAGIPSIGYEQYF	TGCAGCGGACTTCTTTCTGCGGGGATCCCCTCGATCGGGTACGAGCAGTACTTC
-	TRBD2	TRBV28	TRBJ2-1	CASSFVPTGGDEFF	TGTGCCAGCAGTTTTGTCCCAACGGGAGGGGACGAGTTCTTC
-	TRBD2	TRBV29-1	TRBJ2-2	CSVSGGQGELFF	TGCAGCGTTAGCGGGGGCCAAGGGGAGCTGTTTTTT
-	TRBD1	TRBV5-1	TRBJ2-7	CASSLVGTGMEQYF	TGCGCCAGCAGCTTGGTTGGGACAGGGATGGAGCAGTACTTC
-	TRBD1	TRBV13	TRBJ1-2	CASSLVRGTGGNYTF	TGTGCCAGCAGCTTAGTTCGGGGGACAGGGGGTAACTACACCTTC
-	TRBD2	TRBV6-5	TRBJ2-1	CASSPPGASGGSVFF	TGTGCCAGCAGTCCCCCTGGGGCTAGCGGGGGGAGTGTGTTCTTC
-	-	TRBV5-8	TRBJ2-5	CASSLKLPETQYF	TGTGCCAGCAGCTTGAAACTTCCAGAGACCCAGTACTTC
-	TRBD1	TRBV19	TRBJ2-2	CASKADRGGWTGELFF	TGTGCCAGTAAAGCGGACAGGGGAGGGTGGACCGGGGAGCTGTTTTTT
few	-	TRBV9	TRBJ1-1	CASSVGSGEAFF	TGTGCCAGCAGCGTAGGAAGCGGAGAAGCTTTCTTT
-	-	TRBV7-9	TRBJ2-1	CASTEKEGDEQFF	TGTGCCAGCACCGAGAAGGAGGGGGATGAGCAGTTCTTC
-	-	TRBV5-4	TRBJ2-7	CASSLGRQGTYEQYF	TGTGCCAGCAGCTTAGGCAGGCAGGGGACCTACGAGCAGTACTTC
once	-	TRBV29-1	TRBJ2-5	CSVGPFGASQETQYF	TGCAGCGTTGGACCATTTGGGGCTTCCCAAGAGACCCAGTACTTC
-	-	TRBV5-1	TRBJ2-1	CASSLSYNEQFF	TGCGCCAGCAGCTTGAGTTACAATGAGCAGTTCTTC
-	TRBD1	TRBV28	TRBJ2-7	CAVGTGISYEQYF	TGTGCCGTGGGGACAGGGATTTCCTACGAGCAGTACTTC
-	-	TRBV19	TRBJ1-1	CASTAGTLYTEAFF	TGTGCCAGTACCGCGGGGACACTCTACACTGAAGCTTTCTTT
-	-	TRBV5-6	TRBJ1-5	CASSLSANQPQHF	TGTGCCAGCAGCTTGTCAGCCAATCAGCCCCAGCATTTT
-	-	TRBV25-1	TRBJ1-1	CASVTGLNEAFF	TGTGCCAGCGTGACAGGTCTTAATGAAGCTTTCTTT
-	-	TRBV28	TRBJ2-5	CASSFKEEETQYF	TGTGCCAGCAGTTTTAAGGAGGAAGAGACCCAGTACTTC
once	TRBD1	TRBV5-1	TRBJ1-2	CASSPGQGADNYGYTF	TGCGCCAGCAGCCCGGGACAGGGGGCCGACAACTATGGCTACACCTTC
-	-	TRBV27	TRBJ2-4	CASSSSSPGTFSLAKNIQYF	TGTGCCAGCAGTTCCTCGAGTCCCGGGACATTTTCCTTAGCCAAAAACATTCAGTACTTC
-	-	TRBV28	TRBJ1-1	CASSLWDSLLGTEAFF	TGTGCCAGCAGTTTATGGGACAGCCTCTTGGGGACTGAAGCTTTCTTT
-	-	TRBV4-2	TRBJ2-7	CASSQESHGVYEQYF	TGTGCCAGCAGCCAAGAGTCGCATGGGGTCTACGAGCAGTACTTC